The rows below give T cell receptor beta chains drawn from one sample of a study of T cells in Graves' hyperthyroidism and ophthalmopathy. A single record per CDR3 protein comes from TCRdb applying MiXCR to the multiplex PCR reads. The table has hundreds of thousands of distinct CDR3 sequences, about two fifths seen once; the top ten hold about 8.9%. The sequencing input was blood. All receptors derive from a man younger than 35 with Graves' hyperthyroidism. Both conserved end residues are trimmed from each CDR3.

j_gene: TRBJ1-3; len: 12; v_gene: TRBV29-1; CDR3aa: SVEPGGPGNTIY
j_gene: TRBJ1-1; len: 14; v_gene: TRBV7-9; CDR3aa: ASIRWRRGGNTEAF
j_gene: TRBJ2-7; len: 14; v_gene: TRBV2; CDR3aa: ASSQFHRGGSYEQY
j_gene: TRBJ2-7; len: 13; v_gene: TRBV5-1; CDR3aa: ASSATSGLEGEQY
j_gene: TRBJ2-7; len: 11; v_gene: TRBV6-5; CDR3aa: ASSEAHGGEQY
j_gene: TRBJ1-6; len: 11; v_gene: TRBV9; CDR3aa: ASSVREYSPLH
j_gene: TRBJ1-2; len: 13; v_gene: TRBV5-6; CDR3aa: ASSLEDRLLDGYT
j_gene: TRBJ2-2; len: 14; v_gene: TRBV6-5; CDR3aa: ASSAWGQPNTGELF
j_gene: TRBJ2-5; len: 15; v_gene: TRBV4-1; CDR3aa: ASSQAPGQGGQETQY
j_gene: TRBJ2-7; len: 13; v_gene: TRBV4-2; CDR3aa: ASSHTSGTLYEQY
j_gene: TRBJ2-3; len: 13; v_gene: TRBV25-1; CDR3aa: ASSFSGGARDTQY
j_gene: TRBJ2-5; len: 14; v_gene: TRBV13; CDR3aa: ASSLNPAGGMETQY
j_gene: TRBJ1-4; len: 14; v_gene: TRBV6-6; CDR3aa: ASSYFVGGQGEKLF
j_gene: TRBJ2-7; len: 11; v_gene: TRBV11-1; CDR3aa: ASSPTAVPEQY
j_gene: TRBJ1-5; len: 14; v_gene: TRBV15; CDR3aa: ATSREGLGSNQPQH
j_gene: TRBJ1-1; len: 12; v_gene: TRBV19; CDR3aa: ATEPGTLNTEAF
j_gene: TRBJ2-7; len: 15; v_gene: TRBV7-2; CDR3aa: ASTLLGTPFSSYEQY
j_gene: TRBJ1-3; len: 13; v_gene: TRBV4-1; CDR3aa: ASSQDGTGGNTIY